This T cell receptor beta chain came from a study of T-cell memory formation after mild COVID-19. The V end lost 3 bases, the J end lost 7 bases, and 18 bases lay between the germline ends. The CDR3 consists of 15 residues. Looked up from germline, CDR1 is MGHRA and CDR2 is YSYEKL. A note on this clonotype: Its matching antigen is unknown.

Findings and caveats of the study: Some responding clones appeared in pre-infection memory, suggesting cross-reactive memory joined. CM and EM subsets held most contracting CD4+ clones; EMRA held CD8+ ones.

UMIs and sample barcodes were carried by the TCR alpha and TCR beta cDNA libraries that 5'RACE produced using constant-segment primers. TCRdb fed the 5' RACE reads into MiXCR, producing one record per CDR3 protein. Here the sample spans approximately 300,000 distinct CDR3 sequences, approximately 16% being singletons. The rearrangement uses TRBV4-1 and TRBJ2-5; D is perhaps TRBD2 (5 bases). This clonotype was sampled from a man between 18 and 35 years old who had mild COVID-19 (a few samples of this study predate the infection). Cell type and time point are not known. The sequenced material came from PBMCs or a T cell subset sorted from them (not recorded which). CDR3: CASSQGGLALWTQYF. As DNA, the CDR3 is TGCGCCAGCAGCCAGGGTGGACTCGCTCTTTGGACCCAGTACTTC.